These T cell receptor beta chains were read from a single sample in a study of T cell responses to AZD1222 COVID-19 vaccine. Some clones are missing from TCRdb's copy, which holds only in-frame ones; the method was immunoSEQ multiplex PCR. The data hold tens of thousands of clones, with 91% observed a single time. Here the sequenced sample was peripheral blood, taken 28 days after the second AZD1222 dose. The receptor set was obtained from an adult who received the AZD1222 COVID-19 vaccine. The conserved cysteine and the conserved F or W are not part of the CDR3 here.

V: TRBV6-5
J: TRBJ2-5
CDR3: ASTYQKDPSLTQY

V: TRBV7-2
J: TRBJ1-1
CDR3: ASRLDSLNTEAF

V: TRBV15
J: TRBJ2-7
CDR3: ATSRLLPGQGRYEQY

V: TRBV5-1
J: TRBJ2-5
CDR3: ASSLLDPETQY

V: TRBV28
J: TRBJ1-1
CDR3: ASSLGQGALGTEAF

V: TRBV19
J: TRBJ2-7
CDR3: ASSIDRGLFNEQY

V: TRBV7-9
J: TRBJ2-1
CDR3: ASSLAGGYNEQF

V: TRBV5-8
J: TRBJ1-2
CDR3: ASSSDSYT

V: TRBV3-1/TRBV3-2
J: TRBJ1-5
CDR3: ASSQGGRGNQPQH

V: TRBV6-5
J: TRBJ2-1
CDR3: ASLPTGGTYEQF

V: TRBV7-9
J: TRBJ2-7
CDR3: ASSLERLEQY

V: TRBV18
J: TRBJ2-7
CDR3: ASSQTTGEYEQY

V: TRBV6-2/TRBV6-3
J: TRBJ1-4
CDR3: ASSSSRGVGGEKLF

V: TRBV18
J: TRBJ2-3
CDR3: ASSPPARDTQY

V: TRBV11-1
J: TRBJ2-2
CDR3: ASSLRVSTGELF

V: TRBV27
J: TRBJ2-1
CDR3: ATSSIPGTGTNEQF

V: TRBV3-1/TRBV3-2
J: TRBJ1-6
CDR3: ASSRTDNSPLH

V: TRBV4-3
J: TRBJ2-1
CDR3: ASSRGGVRGGSNEQF

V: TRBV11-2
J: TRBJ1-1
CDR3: ASNLLDRPGAF

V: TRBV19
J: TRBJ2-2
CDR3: ASSRYTGELF

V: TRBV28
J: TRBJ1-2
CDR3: ASTKDSTYGYT

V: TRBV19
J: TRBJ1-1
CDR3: ASSIVGIPDTEAF

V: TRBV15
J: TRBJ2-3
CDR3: ATSGGTDTQY

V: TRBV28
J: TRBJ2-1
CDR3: ASERSGRAREQF

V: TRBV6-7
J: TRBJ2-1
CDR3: ASSSNWVEPVAGYNEQF

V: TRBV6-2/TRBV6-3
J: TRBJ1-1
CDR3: ASSYSDRRGTEAF

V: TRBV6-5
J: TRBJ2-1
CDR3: ASTFTAEYNEQF

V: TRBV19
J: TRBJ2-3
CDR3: ATTSGWGTDTQY

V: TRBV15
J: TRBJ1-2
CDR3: ATSRDLENYGYT

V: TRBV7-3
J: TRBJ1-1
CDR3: ASSPYPRGSFVAF

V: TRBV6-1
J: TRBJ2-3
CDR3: ASSVSTSGRTDTQY

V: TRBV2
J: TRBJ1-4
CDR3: ASSGTTANEKLF

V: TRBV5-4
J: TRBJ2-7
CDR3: ASSRQGSYEQY

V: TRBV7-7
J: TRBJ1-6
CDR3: ASSLRRGHKSPLH

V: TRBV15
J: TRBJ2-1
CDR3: ATRSGGSSYNEQF

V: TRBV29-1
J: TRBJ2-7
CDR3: SVEEKGGGLYEQY

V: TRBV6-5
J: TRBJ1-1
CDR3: ASSYDRGQTEAF

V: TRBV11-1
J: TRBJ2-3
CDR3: ASSSSGMGTDTQY

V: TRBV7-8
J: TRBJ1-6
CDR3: ASSLGGTVNSPLH

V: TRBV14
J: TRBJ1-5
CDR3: ASSQGQDRVRQPQH

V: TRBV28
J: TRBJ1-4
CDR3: ASSVQGAGEKLF

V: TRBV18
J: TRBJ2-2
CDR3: ASSPQIRREGRFGELF

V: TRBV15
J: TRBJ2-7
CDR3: ATSRDEGRPSYEQY

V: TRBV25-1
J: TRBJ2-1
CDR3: ASSDLGNSGFNEQF

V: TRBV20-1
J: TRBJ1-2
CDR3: SARKAHGYT

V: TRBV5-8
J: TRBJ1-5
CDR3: ASSLRVGNQPQH

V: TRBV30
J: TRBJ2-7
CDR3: AWSPGGHEQY

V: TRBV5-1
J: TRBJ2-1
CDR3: ASSLEERDFDEQF

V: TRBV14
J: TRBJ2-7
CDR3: ASSQSIHVTYEQY

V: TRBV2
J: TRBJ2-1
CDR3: ASNSGLAAYNEQF

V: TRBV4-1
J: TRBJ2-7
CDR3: ASSQVLTYEQY

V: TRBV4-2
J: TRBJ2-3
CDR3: ASSQEPGELTQY

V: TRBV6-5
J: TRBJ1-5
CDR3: ATKGGTENQPQH

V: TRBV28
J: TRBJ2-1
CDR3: ASSSTSGDLNGQF

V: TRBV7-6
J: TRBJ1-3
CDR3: ASSLAPPGQGGGNTIY

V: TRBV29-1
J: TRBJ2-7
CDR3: SGTSGYEQY

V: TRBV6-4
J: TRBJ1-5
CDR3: ASSDRDRDNQPQH

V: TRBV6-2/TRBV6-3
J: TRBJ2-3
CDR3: ASSWQGRTDTQY

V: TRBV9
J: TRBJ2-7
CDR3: ASSVAARTGHEQY